This T cell receptor beta chain was documented in a study of blood T cell repertoires in COVID-19. The wider study: Specimens from acute and convalescent COVID-19 originated in the United States, Italy and Spain. PBMCs, B-cell-depleted T cells, or T cells were the source of the cDNA or gDNA that made up the material.

Study processing details: Quantification of nucleated cells was approximated via reference gene primer amplification. TCRdb's copy holds only in-frame clones and misses some; the assay was immunoSEQ multiplex PCR. Clone size and V and J calls were adopted from that table, with D and trimming inferred from the DNA. The sample contains about 530,000 clones, around 90% of which appear only once. Seattle cases were enrolled at active infection and followed longitudinally. V was cut by 2 bases and J by 3 bases, with 5 bases left in between. Germline V lookup: CDR1 MNHNS, CDR2 SASEGT. CDR3 length equals 13 residues.

Source material: peripheral blood. The TCR sequence derives from a woman in her forties or fifties with COVID-19, enrolled during active disease. The chain carries TRBV6-1 and TRBJ1-5, with unresolved D. CDR3 region: CASSESLNQPQHF. The CDR3 region has the DNA TGTGCCAGCAGTGAATCCCTCAATCAGCCCCAGCATTTT.